Below, 20 T cell receptor beta chains from the same sample are listed, as sequenced in a study of blood T cell repertoires in COVID-19. This table comes from immunoSEQ multiplex PCR, and its TCRdb copy is limited to in-frame clones, with some not included. The table has over 350,000 clones, around 86% seen once. The sequencing sample was made of peripheral blood. Source of these receptors: a woman aged 25 to 45 with active or convalescent COVID-19.

The chain combines TRBV5-1 with TRBJ1-2, with 9 bases identical to TRBD1. J was trimmed by 4 bases and V by 0 bases; bases with no gene match: 4. CDR1 SGHRS and CDR2 YFSETQ come from the germline V gene. This CDR3 has 15 residues. The CDR3: CASSLEGQGPYGYTF. CDR3 sequence (DNA): TGCGCCAGCAGCTTGGAAGGACAGGGGCCCTATGGCTACACCTTC. The full variable domain, its missing parts supplied by reference TRBV5-1 and TRBJ1-2, is KAGVTQTPRYLIKTRGQQVTLSCSPISGHRSVSWYQQTPGQGLQFLFEYFSETQRNKGNFPGRFSGRQFSNSRSEMNVSTLELGDSALYLCASSLEGQGPYGYTFGSGTRLTVV.

V is TRBV10-2 and J is TRBJ1-5; TRBD1 matches at 7 bases. Germline loops: CDR1 WSHSY, CDR2 SAAADI. The V segment lost 8 bases and the J segment 7 bases; nucleotides outside the gene matches: 11. This CDR3 is 14 amino acids long. Written as DNA, the CDR3 is TGCGCCAGCCGCAGGGCAGGGGGAGAACAGCCCCAGCATTTT. Translating gives CASRRAGGEQPQHF.

This chain uses TRBV10-3 with TRBJ2-7; TRBD2 matches at 13 bases. Germline CDR1 and CDR2: ENHRY and SYGVKD. Germline trimming cut 4 bases from V and 6 bases from J; bases unmatched to any gene: 3. CDR3 length: 14 residues. The CDR3 spells CAISVGTSGTEQYF. The CDR3 DNA follows: TGTGCCATCAGTGTTGGGACTAGCGGGACCGAGCAGTACTTC.

The V and J genes are TRBV7-2 and TRBJ1-5; TRBD1 might be the D (6 bases). Germline values: CDR1 SGHTA, CDR2 FQGNSA. V lost 5 bases to trimming and J lost 1 base, with 9 bases between them. This CDR3 is 14 amino acids long. The CDR3 here is CASSIGQSNQPQHF. The CDR3 DNA sequence: TGTGCCAGCAGCATCGGACAGAGCAATCAGCCCCAGCATTTT. The full variable domain, its missing parts supplied by reference TRBV7-2 and TRBJ1-5, is GAGVSQSPSNKVTEKGKDVELRCDPISGHTALYWYRQSLGQGLEFLIYFQGNSAPDKSGLPSDRFSAERTGGSVSTLTIQRTQQEDSAVYLCASSIGQSNQPQHFGDGTRLSIL.

As to this clone: It is unclear where the CDR3 begins or ends on the DNA, so no DNA is shown, and the CDR3 is as TCRdb lists it. This chain links TRBV2 with TRBJ1-1. CDR1 and CDR2 (germline): SNHLY, FYNNEI. The CDR3 region is 11 residues in length, termini included. The CDR3 here is CASPWGEGSFF.

The chain combines TRBV6-1 with TRBJ1-5; a possible D gene is TRBD1 (5 bases). Germline V lookup: CDR1 MNHNS, CDR2 SASEGT. The CDR3 totals 16 residues. The V and J ends lost 4 bases and 7 bases respectively, with 20 bases between them. The CDR3 DNA sequence: TGTGCCAGCAGTGCTCCCAGGGCCGACCCCAACCAGCCCCAGCATTTT. This sequence encodes CASSAPRADPNQPQHF.

The chain has TRBV25-1 and TRBJ2-5; perhaps TRBD1 as D (6 bases). This CDR3 is 18 amino acids long. Between the trimmed V and J ends, which lost 6 bases and 5 bases, there was a span of 28 bases. Germline loops: CDR1 MGHDK, CDR2 SYGVNS. The CDR3 loop is CASSPQGAGRPREETQYF. CDR3 DNA: TGTGCCAGCAGCCCACAGGGAGCTGGCCGACCTCGTGAGGAGACCCAGTACTTC. Filled out from reference TRBV25-1 and TRBJ2-5, the complete variable domain reads EADIYQTPRYLVIGTGKKITLECSQTMGHDKMYWYQQDPGMELHLIHYSYGVNSTEKGDLSSESTVSRIRTEHFPLTLESARPSHTSQYLCASSPQGAGRPREETQYFGPGTRLLVL.

The chain is built from TRBV10-3 and TRBJ1-5; TRBD1 might be the D (6 bases). The V end lost 0 bases, the J end lost 7 bases, and 10 bases lay between the germline ends. The CDR3 length is 14 residues. Germline CDR1 is ENHRY and CDR2 is SYGVKD. The CDR3 loop reads CAISESGAGQPQHF. DNA of the CDR3: TGTGCCATCAGTGAGTCGGGGGCCGGGCAGCCCCAGCATTTT.

This chain connects TRBV11-2 to TRBJ2-3, with 7 bases matching TRBD1. Per the germline V gene, CDR1 is SGHAT and CDR2 is FQNNGV. V was clipped by 5 bases and J by 10 bases; unmatched bases: 12. The CDR3 extends over 14 amino acids. The CDR3 DNA is TGTGCCAGCAGCCCACAGACAGGGAACTCTCCGCAGTATTTT. This encodes CASSPQTGNSPQYF.

The chain is built from TRBV5-1 and TRBJ1-1; no definite D call. Looked up from germline, CDR1 is SGHRS and CDR2 is YFSETQ. V lost 4 bases, J lost 4 bases, and 14 bases lay in between. The CDR3 length is 14 residues. CDR3 region: CASSGETRGTEAFF. The CDR3 DNA is TGCGCCAGCAGCGGGGAGACCCGGGGCACTGAAGCTTTCTTT.

This clone was recorded only once. In DNA, the CDR3 is TGTGCCAGCAGGCCGTTAGGTCAGGGTAACTATGGCTACACCTTC. Protein product: CASRPLGQGNYGYTF. The chain combines TRBV6-5 with TRBJ1-2, with a tentative D call TRBD1 (5 bases). CDR1 and CDR2 (germline): MNHEY, SVGAGI. The CDR3 contains 15 residues. V lost 6 bases and J lost 1, with 15 bases in between.

V and J are TRBV5-8 and TRBJ2-5, with D perhaps matching TRBD2 (5 bases). This CDR3 comprises 14 residues. With 0 bases removed from V and 5 bases from J, the gap between germline ends came to 11 bases. CDR1 and CDR2 (germline): SGHTS, YDEGEE. DNA for the CDR3: TGTGCCAGCAGCTTGGCGGGAATGAAGGAGACCCAGTACTTC. This translates into CASSLAGMKETQYF.

The V gene is TRBV27, the J gene TRBJ1-1; D remains unclear. This CDR3 region has 14 residues. The germline gives CDR1 MNHEY, CDR2 SMNVEV (reference sequence). V lost 6 bases and J lost 1, with 12 bases in between. The CDR3 protein is CASSFMTGNTEAFF. The CDR3, as DNA: TGTGCCAGCAGCTTCATGACGGGGAACACTGAAGCTTTCTTT.

V usage is TRBV9 and J usage is TRBJ1-2; maybe TRBD1 (6 bases). Trimming left V 0 bases short and J 14 bases short, with 20 bases between. Germline assignment: CDR1 SGDLS and CDR2 YYNGEE. The CDR3 runs to 14 residues. Written as DNA, the CDR3 is TGTGCCAGCAGCGTAGAAGACAGGCCCTCCCCCAGGACCTTC. Protein product: CASSVEDRPSPRTF. Full variable domain (remainder filled in from reference TRBV9 and TRBJ1-2): DSGVTQTPKHLITATGQRVTLRCSPRSGDLSVYWYQQSLDQGLQFLIQYYNGEERAKGNILERFSAQQFPDLHSELNLSSLELGDSALYFCASSVEDRPSPRTFGSGTRLTVV.

This clone was observed a single time. This chain uses TRBV9 with TRBJ2-3, with a possible D match to TRBD2 (5 bases). The CDR3 runs to 16 residues. Germline values: CDR1 SGDLS, CDR2 YYNGEE. The ends were cut back, 0 bases at V and 0 bases at J, with 11 bases in the middle. CDR3 amino acids: CASSVGAETSTDTQYF. CDR3 sequence (DNA): TGTGCCAGCAGCGTAGGAGCGGAAACTAGCACAGATACGCAGTATTTT.

The chain has TRBV7-9 and TRBJ1-2, with TRBD1 as a possible D gene (6 bases). The CDR3 has 16 amino acids. The V end was cut by 5 bases, the J end by 0 bases, with 16 bases between. The V gene's germline CDR1 is SEHNR and CDR2 FQNEAQ (reference sequence). Written as DNA, the CDR3 is TGTGCCAGCAGCACGGACCTGGGACAATCTAACTATGGCTACACCTTC. Translated, it gives CASSTDLGQSNYGYTF.

The chain couples TRBV7-9 to TRBJ2-7, with TRBD1 identical over 9 bases. The germline gives CDR1 SEHNR, CDR2 FQNEAQ (reference sequence). The CDR3 spans 15 residues. Unmatched junction bases numbered 10, after V lost 5 bases and J lost 5 bases. CDR3 sequence reads: CASSRRPGTGNEQYF. As DNA, the CDR3 is TGTGCCAGCAGCCGCCGTCCCGGGACAGGGAACGAGCAGTACTTC.

The chain carries TRBV7-9 and TRBJ1-1, with 9 bases lining up with TRBD1. Germline lookup yields CDR1 SEHNR and CDR2 FQNEAQ (reference sequence). V trimming: 5 bases; J trimming: 1 base; junction bases outside the gene matches: 11. This CDR3 spans 17 amino acids. The CDR3 nucleotides are TGTGCCAGCAGCACTCGATCGGACAGGGGATGGAACACTGAAGCTTTCTTT. This codes for CASSTRSDRGWNTEAFF.

This clone has just a few counts. The chain employs TRBV25-1 and TRBJ1-4; 12 bases map to TRBD1. V lost 4 bases and J lost 8; bases outside the gene matches: 2. This CDR3 has 14 amino acids. Germline lookup yields CDR1 MGHDK and CDR2 SYGVNS. CDR3 region: CASSVGTGGEKLFF. Written as DNA, the CDR3 is TGTGCCAGCAGTGTGGGGACAGGGGGCGAAAAACTGTTTTTT.

The rearrangement uses TRBV28 and TRBJ2-2, with D unresolved. The germline CDR1 and CDR2 sequences are MDHEN and SYDVKM. This CDR3 has 12 residues. V was trimmed by 5 bases and J by 5 bases, leaving 6 bases between them. CDR3 bases: TGTGCCAGCAGTCTGCGAACCGGGGAGCTGTTTTTT. This translates into CASSLRTGELFF.